This T cell receptor (beta chain) stems from a study of cytomegalovirus exposure and HLA in healthy donors. Germline V lookup: CDR1 MNHEY, CDR2 SMNVEV (reference sequence). Trimming removed 1 base from V and 7 bases from J, with 14 bases in between. This CDR3 has 15 residues. This table comes from immunoSEQ multiplex PCR, and its TCRdb copy is limited to in-frame clones, with some not included. The sample has about 98,000 clones; about 90% are singletons. The V and J genes are TRBV27 and TRBJ2-1; tentatively, D is TRBD2 (5 bases). The sample consisted of PBMCs. The TCR sequence derives from a man younger than 35 in good health and CMV-seropositive. CDR3 protein: CASSLFFPGSNEQFF. The CDR3, as DNA: TGTGCCAGCAGTTTATTTTTTCCGGGGTCAAATGAGCAGTTCTTC.